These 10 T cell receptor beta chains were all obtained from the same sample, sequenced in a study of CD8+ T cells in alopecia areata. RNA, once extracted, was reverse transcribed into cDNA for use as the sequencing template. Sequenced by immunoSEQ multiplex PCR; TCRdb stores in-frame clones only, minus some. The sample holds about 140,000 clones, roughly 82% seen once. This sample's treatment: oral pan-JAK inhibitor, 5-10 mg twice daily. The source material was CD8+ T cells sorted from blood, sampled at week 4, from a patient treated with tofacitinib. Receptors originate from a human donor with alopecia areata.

In DNA form, the CDR3 reads TGTGCCAGCAGCCAAGACCCGGGGACCATCTACGAGCAGTACTTC. Translating it yields CASSQDPGTIYEQYF. The chain uses TRBV4-2 and TRBJ2-7; D possibly uses TRBD1 or TRBD2 (5 bases each). Trimming took 0 bases from V and 3 from J, leaving 12 bases between them. The V gene's germline CDR1 is LGHNA and CDR2 YNFKEQ. The CDR3 covers 15 residues.

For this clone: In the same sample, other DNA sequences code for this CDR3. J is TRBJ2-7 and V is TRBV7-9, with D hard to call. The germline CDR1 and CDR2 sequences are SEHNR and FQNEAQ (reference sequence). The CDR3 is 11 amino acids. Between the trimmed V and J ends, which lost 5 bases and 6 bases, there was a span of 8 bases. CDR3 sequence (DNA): TGTGCCAGCAGCCGTCTGGGCGAGCAGTACTTC. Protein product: CASSRLGEQYF.

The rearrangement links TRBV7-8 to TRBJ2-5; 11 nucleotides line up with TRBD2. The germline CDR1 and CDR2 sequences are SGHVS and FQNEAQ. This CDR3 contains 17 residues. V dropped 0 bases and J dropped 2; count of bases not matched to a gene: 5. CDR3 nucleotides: TGTGCCAGCAGCTTAGCCAGGGCTAGCGGGGGGCAAGAGACCCAGTACTTC. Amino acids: CASSLARASGGQETQYF.

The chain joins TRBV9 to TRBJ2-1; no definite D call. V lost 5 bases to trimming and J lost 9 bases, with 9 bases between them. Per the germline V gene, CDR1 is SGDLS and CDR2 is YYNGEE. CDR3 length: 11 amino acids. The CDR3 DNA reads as TGTGCCAGCAGTCCCGTCGGTGAGCAGTTCTTC. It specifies CASSPVGEQFF.

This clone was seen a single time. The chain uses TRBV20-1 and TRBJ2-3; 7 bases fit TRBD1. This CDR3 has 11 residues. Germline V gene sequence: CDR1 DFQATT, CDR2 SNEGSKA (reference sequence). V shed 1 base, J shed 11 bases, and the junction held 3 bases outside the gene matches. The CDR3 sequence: CSARAGGMQYF. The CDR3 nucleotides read TGCAGTGCTAGAGCAGGGGGAATGCAGTATTTT.

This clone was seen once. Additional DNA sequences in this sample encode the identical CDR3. CDR3 amino acids: CASSLAGGQETQYF. The CDR3 DNA reads as TGTGCCAGCAGCTTAGCGGGGGGGCAAGAGACCCAGTACTTC. This chain uses TRBV7-9 with TRBJ2-5, with 7 bases lining up with TRBD2. Per the germline V gene, CDR1 is SEHNR and CDR2 is FQNEAQ (reference sequence). The CDR3 totals 14 residues. Losses at the gene ends were 0 bases for V and 2 bases for J; bases not matched to a gene: 0.

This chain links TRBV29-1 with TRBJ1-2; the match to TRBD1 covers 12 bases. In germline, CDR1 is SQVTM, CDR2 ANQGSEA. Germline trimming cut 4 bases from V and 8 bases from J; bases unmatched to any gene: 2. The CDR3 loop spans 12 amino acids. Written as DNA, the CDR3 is TGCAGCGTTGCGGGACAGGGGGCGGGCTACACCTTC. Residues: CSVAGQGAGYTF.

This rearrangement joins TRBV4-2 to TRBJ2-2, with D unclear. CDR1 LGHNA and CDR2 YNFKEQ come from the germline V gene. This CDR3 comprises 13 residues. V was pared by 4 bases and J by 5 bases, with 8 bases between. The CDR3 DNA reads TGTGCCAGCAGCCTGGCAGAGACCGGGGAGCTGTTTTTT. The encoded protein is CASSLAETGELFF.

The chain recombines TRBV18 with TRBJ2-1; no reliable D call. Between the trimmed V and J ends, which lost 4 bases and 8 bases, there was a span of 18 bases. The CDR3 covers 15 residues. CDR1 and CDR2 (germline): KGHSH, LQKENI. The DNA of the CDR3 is TGTGCCAGCTCACAAGACCAAATTTCGACCCATGAGCAGTTCTTC. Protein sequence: CASSQDQISTHEQFF. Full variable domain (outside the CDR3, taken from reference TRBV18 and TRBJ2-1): NAGVMQNPRHLVRRRGQEARLRCSPMKGHSHVYWYRQLPEEGLKFMVYLQKENIIDESGMPKERFSAEFPKEGPSILRIQQVVRGDSAAYFCASSQDQISTHEQFFGPGTRLTVL.

The CDR3 DNA follows: TGTGCCAGCAGCTTCTGGGACAGCAACTATGGCTACACCTTC. It is translated as CASSFWDSNYGYTF. The rearrangement joins TRBV5-4 to TRBJ1-2, with 7 bases that match TRBD1. Losses at the gene ends were 2 bases for V and 2 bases for J; bases not matched to a gene: 3. CDR3 size: 14 residues. CDR1 SGHNT and CDR2 YYREEE come from the germline V gene (reference sequence).